This TCR beta chain was sequenced in a study of T cell responses to AZD1222 COVID-19 vaccine. This table comes from immunoSEQ multiplex PCR, and its TCRdb copy is limited to in-frame clones, with some not included. Among around 160,000 clones listed, approximately 91% were seen once. Overall study results and limits: Nearly half of spike-specific TCRs reportedly target unmutated variant regions. AZD1222 recipients seropositive at baseline numbered only five to seven. Among vaccine-associated CD4 TCRs, coverage spanned spike, with dominance at 160-218 and 743-854.

CDR1 is SGHNT, CDR2 YENEEA, per germline. The CDR3 has 20 amino acids. The J segment lost 4 bases and the V segment lost 4 bases, leaving 15 bases of the junction unmatched. For this clone: Its cognate antigen is unknown.

The sample in question was peripheral blood, obtained on day 0 of AZD1222 vaccination. This chain links TRBV11-3 with TRBJ2-2, with 13 bases lining up with TRBD2. The clonotype was recovered from an adult in good health. The CDR3 spells CASSSSGLAGTGVGTGELFF. CDR3 nucleotides: TGTGCCAGCAGCTCCTCGGGACTAGCGGGAACGGGAGTGGGCACCGGGGAGCTGTTTTTT.